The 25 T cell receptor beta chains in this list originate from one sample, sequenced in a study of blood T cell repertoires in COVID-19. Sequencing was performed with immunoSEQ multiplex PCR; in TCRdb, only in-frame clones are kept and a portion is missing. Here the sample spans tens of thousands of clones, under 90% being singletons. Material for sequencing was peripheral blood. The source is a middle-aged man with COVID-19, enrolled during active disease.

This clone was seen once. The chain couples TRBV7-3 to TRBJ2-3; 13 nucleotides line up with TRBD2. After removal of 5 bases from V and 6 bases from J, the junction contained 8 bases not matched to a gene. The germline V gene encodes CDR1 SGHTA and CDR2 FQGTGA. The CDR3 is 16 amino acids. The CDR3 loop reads CASSARLAGGRDTQYF. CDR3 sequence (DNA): TGTGCCAGCAGCGCCCGACTAGCGGGGGGACGTGATACGCAGTATTTT.

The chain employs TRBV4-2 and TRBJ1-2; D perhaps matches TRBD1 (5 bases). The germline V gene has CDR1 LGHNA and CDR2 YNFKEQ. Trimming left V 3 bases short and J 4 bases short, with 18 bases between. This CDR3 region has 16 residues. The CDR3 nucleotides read TGTGCCAGCAGCCAGGCGGGGACCAATCACGGCTATGGCTACACCTTC. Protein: CASSQAGTNHGYGYTF.

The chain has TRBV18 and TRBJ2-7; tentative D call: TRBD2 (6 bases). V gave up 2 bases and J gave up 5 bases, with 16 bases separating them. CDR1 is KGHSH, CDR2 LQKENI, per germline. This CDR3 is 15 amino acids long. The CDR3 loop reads CASSPNGPGVDEQYF. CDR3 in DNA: TGTGCCAGCTCACCAAACGGTCCGGGGGTGGACGAGCAGTACTTC.

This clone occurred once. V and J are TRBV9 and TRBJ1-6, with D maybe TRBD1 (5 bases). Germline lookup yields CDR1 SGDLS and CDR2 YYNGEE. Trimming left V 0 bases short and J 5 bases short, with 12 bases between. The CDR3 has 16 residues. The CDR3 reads CASSVANRINNSPLHF. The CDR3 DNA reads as TGTGCCAGCAGCGTAGCAAACAGGATAAATAATTCACCCCTCCACTTT.

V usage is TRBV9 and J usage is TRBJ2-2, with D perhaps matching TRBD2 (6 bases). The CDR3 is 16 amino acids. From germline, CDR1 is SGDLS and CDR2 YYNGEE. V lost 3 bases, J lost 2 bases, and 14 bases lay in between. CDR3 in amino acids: CASSATGTLNTGELFF. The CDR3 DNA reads TGTGCCAGCAGCGCAACCGGGACTCTTAACACCGGGGAGCTGTTTTTT. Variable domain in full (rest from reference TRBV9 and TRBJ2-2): DSGVTQTPKHLITATGQRVTLRCSPRSGDLSVYWYQQSLDQGLQFLIQYYNGEERAKGNILERFSAQQFPDLHSELNLSSLELGDSALYFCASSATGTLNTGELFFGEGSRLTVL.

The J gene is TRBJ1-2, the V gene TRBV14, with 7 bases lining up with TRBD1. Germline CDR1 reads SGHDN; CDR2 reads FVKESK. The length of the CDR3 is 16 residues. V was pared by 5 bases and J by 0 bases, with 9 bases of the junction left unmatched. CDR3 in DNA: TGTGCCAGCAGCGAGAGGAGGACAGGAGCTAACTATGGCTACACCTTC. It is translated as CASSERRTGANYGYTF.

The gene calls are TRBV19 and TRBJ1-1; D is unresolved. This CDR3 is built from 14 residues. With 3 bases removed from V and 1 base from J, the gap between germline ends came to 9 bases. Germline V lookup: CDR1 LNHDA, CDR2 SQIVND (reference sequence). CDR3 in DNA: TGTGCCAGTAGTATCGCGACTCCGAACACTGAAGCTTTCTTT. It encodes CASSIATPNTEAFF.

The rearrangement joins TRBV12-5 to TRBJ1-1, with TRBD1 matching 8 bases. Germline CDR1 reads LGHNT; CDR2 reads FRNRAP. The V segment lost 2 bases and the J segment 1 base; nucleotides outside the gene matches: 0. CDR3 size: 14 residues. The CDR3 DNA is TGTGCTAGTGGTTTGACAGGGGGGAACACTGAAGCTTTCTTT. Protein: CASGLTGGNTEAFF.

DNA for the CDR3: TGTGCCAGCAGTGTGGACAGGAATAATTCACCCCTCCACTTT. Its protein is CASSVDRNNSPLHF. The rearrangement joins TRBV2 to TRBJ1-6, with 7 positions matching TRBD1. The J segment lost 5 bases and the V segment lost 4 bases, leaving 2 bases of the junction unmatched. The CDR3 has 14 amino acids. Germline CDR1 is SNHLY and CDR2 is FYNNEI.

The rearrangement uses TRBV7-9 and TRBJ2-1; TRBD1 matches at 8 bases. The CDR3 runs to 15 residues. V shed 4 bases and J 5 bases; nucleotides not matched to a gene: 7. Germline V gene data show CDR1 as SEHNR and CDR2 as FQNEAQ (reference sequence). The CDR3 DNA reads TGTGCCAGCAGCTCTCCGGGACAGGTAAACAATGAGCAGTTCTTC. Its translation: CASSSPGQVNNEQFF.

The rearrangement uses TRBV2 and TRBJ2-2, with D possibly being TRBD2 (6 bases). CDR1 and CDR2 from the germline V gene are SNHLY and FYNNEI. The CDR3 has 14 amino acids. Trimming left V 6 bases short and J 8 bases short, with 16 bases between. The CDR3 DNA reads TGTGCCAGCAGGGACGGGACTCCGGGGGGGGAGCTGTTTTTT. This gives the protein CASRDGTPGGELFF.

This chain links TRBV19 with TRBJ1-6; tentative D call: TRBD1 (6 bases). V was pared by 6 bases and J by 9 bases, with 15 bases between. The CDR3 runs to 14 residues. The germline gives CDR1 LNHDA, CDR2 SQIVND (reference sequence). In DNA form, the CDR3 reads TGTGCCAGTAGGAATGGGCAGGGGACTTCACCCCTCCACTTT. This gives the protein CASRNGQGTSPLHF. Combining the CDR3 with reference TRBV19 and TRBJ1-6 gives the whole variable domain DGGITQSPKYLFRKEGQNVTLSCEQNLNHDAMYWYRQDPGQGLRLIYYSQIVNDFQKGDIAEGYSVSREKKESFPLTVTSAQKNPTAFYLCASRNGQGTSPLHFGNGTRLTVT.

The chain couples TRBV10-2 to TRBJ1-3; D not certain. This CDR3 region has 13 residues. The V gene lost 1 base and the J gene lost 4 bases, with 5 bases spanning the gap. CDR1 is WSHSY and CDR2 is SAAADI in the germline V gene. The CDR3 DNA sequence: TGCGCCAGCAGTGAGTGGCAGGGAAACACCATATATTTT. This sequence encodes CASSEWQGNTIYF.

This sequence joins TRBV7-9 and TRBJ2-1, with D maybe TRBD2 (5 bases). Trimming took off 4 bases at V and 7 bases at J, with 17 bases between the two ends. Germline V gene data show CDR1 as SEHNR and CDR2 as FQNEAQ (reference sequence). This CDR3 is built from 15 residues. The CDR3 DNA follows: TGTGCCAGCAGCTGGCTCGGGGTCCTCGCAAATGAGCAGTTCTTC. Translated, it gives CASSWLGVLANEQFF.

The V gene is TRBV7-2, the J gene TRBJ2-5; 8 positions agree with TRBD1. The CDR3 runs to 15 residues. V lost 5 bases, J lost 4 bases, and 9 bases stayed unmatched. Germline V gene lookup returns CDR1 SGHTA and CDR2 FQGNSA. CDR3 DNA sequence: TGTGCCAGCAGCCTCCTAGGACAGGGACCAGAGACCCAGTACTTC. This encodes CASSLLGQGPETQYF.

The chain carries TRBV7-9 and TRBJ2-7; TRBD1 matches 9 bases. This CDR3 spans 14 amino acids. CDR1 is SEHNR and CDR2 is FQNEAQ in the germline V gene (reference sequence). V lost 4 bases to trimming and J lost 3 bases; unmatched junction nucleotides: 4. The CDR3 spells CASSSTGGYYEQYF. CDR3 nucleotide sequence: TGTGCCAGCAGCTCGACAGGGGGTTACTACGAGCAGTACTTC.

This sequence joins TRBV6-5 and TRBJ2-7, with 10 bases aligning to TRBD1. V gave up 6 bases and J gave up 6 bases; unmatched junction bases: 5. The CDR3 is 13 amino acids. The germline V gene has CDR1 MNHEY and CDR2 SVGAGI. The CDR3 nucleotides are TGTGCCAGCAGATCCGGGACAGGGGTCGAGCAGTACTTC. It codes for CASRSGTGVEQYF.

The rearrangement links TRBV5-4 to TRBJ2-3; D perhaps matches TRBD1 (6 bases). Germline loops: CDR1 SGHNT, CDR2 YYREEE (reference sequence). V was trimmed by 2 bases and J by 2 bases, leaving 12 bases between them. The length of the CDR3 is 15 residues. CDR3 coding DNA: TGTGCCAGCAGCTTCGGACAGAGATACACAGATACGCAGTATTTT. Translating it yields CASSFGQRYTDTQYF.

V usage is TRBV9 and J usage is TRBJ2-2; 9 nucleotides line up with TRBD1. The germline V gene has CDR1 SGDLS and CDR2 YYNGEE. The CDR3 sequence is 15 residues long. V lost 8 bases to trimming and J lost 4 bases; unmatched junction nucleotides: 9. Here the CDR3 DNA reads TGTGCCAGTAGTTGGACAGGGGCCCTCACCGGGGAGCTGTTTTTT. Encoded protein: CASSWTGALTGELFF.

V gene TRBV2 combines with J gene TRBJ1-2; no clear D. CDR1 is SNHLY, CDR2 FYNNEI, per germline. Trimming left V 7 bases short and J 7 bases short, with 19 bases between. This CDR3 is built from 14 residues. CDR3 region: CASTLPDSPIGYTF. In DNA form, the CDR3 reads TGTGCCAGCACTCTTCCAGACTCCCCTATTGGCTACACCTTC.

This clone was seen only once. The CDR3 region has the DNA TGCGCCAGCAGAGGAGTCGGGGAGAACACTGAAGCTTTCTTT. This codes for CASRGVGENTEAFF. The chain joins TRBV5-1 to TRBJ1-1; D is unresolved. V lost 5 bases to trimming and J lost 1 base, with 12 bases between them. The germline V gene encodes CDR1 SGHRS and CDR2 YFSETQ. The CDR3 is 14 amino acids.

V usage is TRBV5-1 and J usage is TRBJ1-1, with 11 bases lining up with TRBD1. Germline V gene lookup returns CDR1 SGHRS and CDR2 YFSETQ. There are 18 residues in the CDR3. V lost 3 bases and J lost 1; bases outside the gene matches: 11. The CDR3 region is CASSYLIGTGGRNTEAFF. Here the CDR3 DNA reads TGCGCCAGCAGCTACTTAATCGGGACAGGGGGAAGGAACACTGAAGCTTTCTTT.

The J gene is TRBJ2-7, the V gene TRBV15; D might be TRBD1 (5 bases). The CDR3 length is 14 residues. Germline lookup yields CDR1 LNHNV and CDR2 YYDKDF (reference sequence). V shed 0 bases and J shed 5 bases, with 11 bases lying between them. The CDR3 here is CATSRDRVLDEQYF. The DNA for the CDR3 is TGTGCCACCAGCAGAGACAGGGTATTGGACGAGCAGTACTTC.

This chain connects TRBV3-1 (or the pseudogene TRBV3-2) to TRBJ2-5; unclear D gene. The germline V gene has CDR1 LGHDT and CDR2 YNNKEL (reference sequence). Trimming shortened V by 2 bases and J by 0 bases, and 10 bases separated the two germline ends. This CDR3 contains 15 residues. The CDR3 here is CASSQRFGDQETQYF. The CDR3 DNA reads TGTGCCAGCAGCCAAAGGTTTGGAGACCAAGAGACCCAGTACTTC.

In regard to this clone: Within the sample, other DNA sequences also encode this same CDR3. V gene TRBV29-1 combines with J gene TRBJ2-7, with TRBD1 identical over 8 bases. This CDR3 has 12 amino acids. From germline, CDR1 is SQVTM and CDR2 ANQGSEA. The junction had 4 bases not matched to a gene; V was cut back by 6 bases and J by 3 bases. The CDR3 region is CSVRTGSYEQYF. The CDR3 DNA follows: TGCAGCGTCAGGACAGGGAGCTACGAGCAGTACTTC.